This T cell receptor beta chain was found in a study of regulatory T cells in long-lasting Graves disease. Study findings and constraints: What was studied was peripheral blood only, and not thyroid tissue.

As to time point: persistent/refractory GD, antithyroid drugs over 5 years with positive TRAb. The TCR library was made from RNA that had been extracted from PBMCs in TRIzol. After removal of 7 bases from V and 7 bases from J, the junction contained 12 bases not matched to a gene. The CDR3 has 15 amino acids. Per the germline V gene, CDR1 is LNHDA and CDR2 is SQIVND (reference sequence). This clonotype showed up just a few times. Antigen specificity is unknown. CDR3 regions were amplified by Arm-PCR using iRepertoire HTBI primers to build TCR beta libraries. One entry per CDR3 protein, called by TCRdb with MiXCR from the multiplex PCR reads. The sample includes over 450,000 distinct CDR3 sequences, 20% to 25% of them seen just once.

This sequence joins TRBV19 and TRBJ2-5; 10 bases line up with TRBD1. Source: peripheral blood mononuclear cells (PBMCs), taken when the disease was refractory, from a patient treated with antithyroid drugs. The origin of this receptor is a female donor with Graves disease. The CDR3 coding sequence is TGTGCCAGTACGCCGGGACAGGGGTTGTTGGGGACCCAGTACTTC. Translating it yields CASTPGQGLLGTQYF.